What follows are 24 T cell receptor beta chains derived from one specimen sequenced in a study of shared clonotypes between healthy human individuals. The repertoire was sequenced with immunoSEQ multiplex PCR; TCRdb's copy has only in-frame clones and lacks some. The table records about 1 million clones, around 76% of them present only once. Sequenced material: memory CD4+ T cells sorted from blood. Indicated subset: CD45RA-negative fraction. These receptors came from a man aged 18 to 30 in good health.

There are a few counts of this clone. V is TRBV19 and J is TRBJ1-5; 10 nucleotides line up with TRBD1. V dropped 3 bases and J dropped 1; count of bases not matched to a gene: 6. CDR3 length: 17 residues. The V gene's germline CDR1 is LNHDA and CDR2 SQIVND (reference sequence). Here the CDR3 reads CASSINDRGLSNQPQHF. CDR3 nucleotide sequence: TGTGCCAGTAGTATTAATGACAGGGGGCTAAGCAATCAGCCCCAGCATTTT.

This clone was picked up one time. The chain recombines TRBV5-1 with TRBJ2-1; possibly TRBD1 for D (6 bases). The germline V gene encodes CDR1 SGHRS and CDR2 YFSETQ. The CDR3 is 13 amino acids. The ends were cut back, 4 bases at V and 11 bases at J, with 16 bases in the middle. The CDR3 nucleotides are TGCGCCAGCAGCGCCGACAGGAACAGCCAGCAGTTCTTC. It is translated as CASSADRNSQQFF.

V is TRBV5-1 and J is TRBJ2-3, with TRBD2 matching over 8 bases. CDR1 is SGHRS and CDR2 is YFSETQ in the germline V gene. Trimming removed 5 bases from V and 2 bases from J; junction bases left unmatched: 16. The CDR3 is 18 residues long. The CDR3 DNA is TGCGCCAGCAGATATGGGCGGGGAGCGGGGGATCCCACAGATACGCAGTATTTT. Protein: CASRYGRGAGDPTDTQYF.

This clone was counted only a few times. V usage is TRBV7-2 and J usage is TRBJ2-1; 8 bases are a match to TRBD2. CDR1 and CDR2 from the germline V gene are SGHTA and FQGNSA. The CDR3 spans 16 residues. V lost 1 base to trimming and J lost 2 bases; unmatched junction nucleotides: 4. CDR3 nucleotides: TGTGCCAGCAGCTTAGATGGTAGCGGGGCCTACAATGAGCAGTTCTTC. Translating it yields CASSLDGSGAYNEQFF.

The chain uses TRBV5-5 and TRBJ2-5; D ambiguous. Germline CDR1 SGHKS, CDR2 YYEKEE (reference sequence). V lost 3 bases and J 5 bases, leaving 11 bases between the germline ends. The CDR3 has 13 residues. The CDR3, as DNA: TGTGCCAGCAGCTCCGGAGTTTGGGAGACCCAGTACTTC. It yields the protein CASSSGVWETQYF.

V and J are TRBV11-2 and TRBJ2-4, with 8 bases aligning to TRBD1. Per germline, CDR1 SGHAT and CDR2 FQNNGV. V trimming: 0 bases; J trimming: 7 bases; junction bases outside the gene matches: 5. This CDR3 region has 15 residues. The CDR3 nucleotides read TGTGCCAGCAGCTTAGATTCGGGACAGGAGAACATTCAGTACTTC. It specifies CASSLDSGQENIQYF.

This chain connects TRBV6-5 to TRBJ2-5; D unresolved. The germline gives CDR1 MNHEY, CDR2 SVGAGI. V lost 6 bases to trimming and J lost 1 base, with 3 bases between them. CDR3 length equals 11 residues. CDR3 nucleotide sequence: TGTGCCAGCAGCACCCAAGAGACCCAGTACTTC. Protein product: CASSTQETQYF.

V and J are TRBV25-1 and TRBJ2-4, with 8 bases identical to TRBD1. The CDR3 sequence is 15 residues long. After removal of 8 bases from V and 4 bases from J, the junction contained 10 bases not matched to a gene. CDR1 and CDR2 from the germline V gene are MGHDK and SYGVNS. The CDR3 nucleotides are TGTGCCAGCGGCGGACAGGGCCAGCTAAAAAACATTCAGTACTTC. Translated, it gives CASGGQGQLKNIQYF.

The chain recombines TRBV28 with TRBJ1-6; D remains ambiguous. The CDR3 has 14 amino acids. The V gene's germline CDR1 is MDHEN and CDR2 SYDVKM. The V end was cut by 2 bases, the J end by 6 bases, with 8 bases between. DNA of the CDR3: TGTGCCAGCAGTTTAGAGCCCCCTAATTCACCCCTCCACTTT. It translates to CASSLEPPNSPLHF.

V usage is TRBV2 and J usage is TRBJ1-2; the D is unclear. CDR1 is SNHLY and CDR2 is FYNNEI in the germline V gene. Trimming cost V 4 bases and J 2 bases, with 8 bases left between them. CDR3 length: 13 amino acids. This CDR3 is CASSVRDNYGYTF. As DNA, the CDR3 is TGTGCCAGCAGTGTCCGAGACAACTATGGCTACACCTTC.

Remarks on this clone: Distinct nucleotide sequences in the sample also encode this CDR3. This sequence joins TRBV9 and TRBJ1-5; the D gene is possibly TRBD1 (5 bases). Trimming removed 2 bases from V and 4 bases from J, with 13 bases in between. Looked up from germline, CDR1 is SGDLS and CDR2 is YYNGEE. The CDR3 sequence is 15 residues long. The CDR3: CASSVGEGGNQPQHF. CDR3 sequence (DNA): TGTGCCAGCAGCGTGGGGGAAGGAGGGAATCAGCCCCAGCATTTT.

The CDR3 sequence: CASSVFPYNEQFF. For the CDR3, the DNA is TGTGCCAGCAGCGTTTTCCCTTACAATGAGCAGTTCTTC. The rearrangement links TRBV9 to TRBJ2-1, with D hard to call. This CDR3 is built from 13 residues. Looked up from germline, CDR1 is SGDLS and CDR2 is YYNGEE. Trimming removed 2 bases from V and 4 bases from J, with 7 bases in between.

The chain combines TRBV30 with TRBJ2-7, with 7 bases that match TRBD1. Per the germline V gene, CDR1 is GTSNPN and CDR2 is SVGIG (reference sequence). This CDR3 has 11 residues. Trimming at V came to 5 bases and at J to 12 bases, leaving 10 bases not matched to a gene. CDR3 amino acids: CAWVNSRGPYF. In DNA, the CDR3 is TGTGCCTGGGTCAATTCGAGGGGGCCGTACTTC.

This clone has a count of ten or more. The chain is built from TRBV7-8 and TRBJ2-2; unclear D gene. With 5 bases removed from V and 0 bases from J, the gap between germline ends came to 7 bases. The CDR3 sequence is 14 residues long. Per the germline V gene, CDR1 is SGHVS and CDR2 is FQNEAQ. The DNA for the CDR3 is TGTGCCAGCAGCCAAGAAACGAACACCGGGGAGCTGTTTTTT. Translated, it gives CASSQETNTGELFF.

This clone was picked up one time. The V and J genes are TRBV7-2 and TRBJ2-7; 9 nucleotides line up with TRBD1. Germline CDR1 and CDR2: SGHTA and FQGNSA. Losses at the gene ends were 3 bases for V and 3 bases for J; bases not matched to a gene: 9. This CDR3 has 16 residues. CDR3: CASSFVGGQGHYEQYF. DNA of the CDR3: TGTGCCAGCAGCTTCGTGGGGGGACAGGGACACTACGAGCAGTACTTC. The entire variable domain, with the rest obtained from reference TRBV7-2 and TRBJ2-7, is as follows: GAGVSQSPSNKVTEKGKDVELRCDPISGHTALYWYRQSLGQGLEFLIYFQGNSAPDKSGLPSDRFSAERTGGSVSTLTIQRTQQEDSAVYLCASSFVGGQGHYEQYFGPGTRLTVT.

CDR3 DNA: TGTGCCAGCACCCCAACCCGCTCTGGGGCCAACGTCCTGACTTTC. Amino acids: CASTPTRSGANVLTF. The V and J genes are TRBV27 and TRBJ2-6; D is ambiguous. Germline lookup yields CDR1 MNHEY and CDR2 SMNVEV (reference sequence). This CDR3 is built from 15 residues. Trimming took off 7 bases at V and 0 bases at J, with 10 bases between the two ends.

This sequence joins TRBV5-1 and TRBJ2-4; 8 bases map to TRBD2. Trimming took 1 base from V and 1 from J; bases not matched to a gene: 10. Germline CDR1 and CDR2: SGHRS and YFSETQ. The CDR3 covers 18 residues. CDR3 residues: CASSLSIAGSPAKNIQYF. In nucleotides, the CDR3 is TGCGCCAGCAGCTTGAGCATAGCGGGAAGCCCGGCCAAAAACATTCAGTACTTC. Variable domain in full (rest from reference TRBV5-1 and TRBJ2-4): KAGVTQTPRYLIKTRGQQVTLSCSPISGHRSVSWYQQTPGQGLQFLFEYFSETQRNKGNFPGRFSGRQFSNSRSEMNVSTLELGDSALYLCASSLSIAGSPAKNIQYFGAGTRLSVL.

The chain joins TRBV28 to TRBJ1-4; weak D call: TRBD1 (6 bases). This CDR3 region has 17 residues. Germline V gene lookup returns CDR1 MDHEN and CDR2 SYDVKM. V shed 6 bases and J shed 1 base, with 18 bases lying between them. The CDR3, as DNA: TGTGCCAGCAGGCGGAGGACAGTAGGTAGAACTAATGAAAAACTGTTTTTT. Protein product: CASRRRTVGRTNEKLFF.

This clone was recorded once. The chain uses TRBV27 and TRBJ2-2, with TRBD1 matching 11 bases. V was pared by 5 bases and J by 6 bases, with 8 bases of the junction left unmatched. This CDR3 has 16 amino acids. Germline V CDR1 and CDR2: MNHEY, SMNVEV (reference sequence). The CDR3 protein is CASSPRDRGYAGELFF. CDR3 sequence (DNA): TGTGCCAGCAGTCCCCGGGACAGGGGGTATGCCGGGGAGCTGTTTTTT.

A note on this clone: This CDR3 is also generated by other DNA sequences in the sample. V and J are TRBV5-4 and TRBJ2-3, with D unclear. V shed 4 bases and J shed 0 bases, with 6 bases lying between them. The CDR3 loop spans 13 amino acids. Germline CDR1 SGHNT, CDR2 YYREEE (reference sequence). CDR3 nucleotide sequence: TGTGCCAGCAGCCCGACTAGCACAGATACGCAGTATTTT. This codes for CASSPTSTDTQYF.

This clone showed up just once. Other nucleotide sequences in the sample specify the same CDR3. V and J are TRBV5-1 and TRBJ2-1; weak D call: TRBD2 (6 bases). V shed 0 bases and J shed 2 bases, with 9 bases lying between them. The germline CDR1 and CDR2 sequences are SGHRS and YFSETQ. The CDR3 runs 15 residues. Written as DNA, the CDR3 is TGCGCCAGCAGCTTGGCCGGCGGGACCTACAATGAGCAGTTCTTC. Amino acids: CASSLAGGTYNEQFF.

This sequence joins TRBV19 and TRBJ2-1; the D is unclear. Looked up from germline, CDR1 is LNHDA and CDR2 is SQIVND (reference sequence). With 5 bases removed from V and 10 bases from J, the gap between germline ends came to 12 bases. This CDR3 comprises 12 residues. As DNA, the CDR3 is TGTGCCAGTAGTCGACTCCTCGGGGAGCAGTTCTTC. Translation gives CASSRLLGEQFF.

The DNA of the CDR3 is TGCGCCAGCAGCCTCCCGACAGGGGGGACGGAGACCCAGTACTTC. This encodes CASSLPTGGTETQYF. This chain links TRBV4-1 with TRBJ2-5; TRBD1 aligns across 9 bases. Germline V gene sequence: CDR1 MGHRA, CDR2 YSYEKL. The CDR3 is made up of 15 amino acids. J was trimmed by 5 bases and V by 4 bases; bases with no gene match: 8.

The chain links TRBV28 to TRBJ1-2; no definite D call. The CDR3 is 11 residues long. The V and J ends lost 7 bases and 8 bases respectively, with 11 bases between them. CDR1 MDHEN and CDR2 SYDVKM come from the germline V gene. The CDR3 nucleotides read TGTGCCAGCACGGCGGGAAACGGCTACACCTTC. Translating gives CASTAGNGYTF.